This TCR beta chain was found in a study of STAT3 mutations in large granular lymphocyte leukemia. Study-level results: In T-cell large granular lymphocyte leukemia, about half of patients showed multiple immunodominant subclonotypes. All newly emerging clones after therapy were STAT3 wild type.

Germline loops: CDR1 GTSNPN, CDR2 SVGIG (reference sequence). Trimming at V came to 2 bases and at J to 4 bases, leaving 11 bases not matched to a gene. This CDR3 region has 15 residues. As concerns this clone: Its matching antigen is unknown.

Sequencing used immunoSEQ multiplex PCR; TCRdb keeps in-frame clones, though not all of them. The data show some 10,000 clones, with 85% to 90% seen just once and roughly two fifths held by the top ten. The chain carries TRBV30 and TRBJ2-7; 7 bases are a match to TRBD2. The clonotype comes from a man aged 55 to 70 with T-cell large granular lymphocyte leukemia. Some clones in this sample may be carry-over from other donors' samples. The sequenced material came from peripheral blood mononuclear cells. The CDR3 sequence is CAWSQQAGLAYEQYF. As DNA, the CDR3 is TGTGCCTGGAGTCAGCAAGCGGGGCTCGCGTACGAGCAGTACTTC.